Reported below is one T cell receptor (beta chain). The data were obtained in a study of blood T cell repertoires in COVID-19. The CDR3 is 13 amino acids. V gave up 5 bases and J gave up 3 bases, with 8 bases separating them. Per germline, CDR1 MNHEY and CDR2 SVGAGI. Libraries were prepared by immunoSEQ multiplex PCR; TCRdb keeps only in-frame clonotypes and omits some of them. The table records more than 350,000 clones, 70% to 90% of them present only once. The specimen was peripheral blood. This TCR came from a young woman with COVID-19, enrolled during active disease. The chain joins TRBV6-5 to TRBJ2-1, with D possibly matching TRBD1 (5 bases). This CDR3 is CASSPDIYNEQFF. The DNA of the CDR3 is TGTGCCAGCAGTCCGGACATCTACAATGAGCAGTTCTTC.